The 30 T cell receptor beta chains below were found in one sample sequenced in a study of Tregs in tolerant kidney transplant recipients. Generated by immunoSEQ multiplex PCR, the TCRdb table keeps only in-frame clones and is missing some. The data hold approximately 98,000 clones, with about 90% observed a single time. The sequencing used CD4+ T cells from blood, collected before the transplant. All receptors come from a human donor who received a combined kidney and bone marrow transplant.

The chain links TRBV7-6 to TRBJ1-2, with TRBD1 matching 8 bases. CDR3 length: 15 residues. Germline V gives CDR1 SGHVS, CDR2 FNYEAQ. The junction had 10 bases not matched to a gene; V was cut back by 5 bases and J by 5 bases. The CDR3 nucleotides are TGTGCCAGCAGCGCCTCCGGGACAGGAGTATATGGCTACACCTTC. It specifies CASSASGTGVYGYTF.

The CDR3 sequence is CAWSRGVRGTYEQYF. In DNA form, the CDR3 reads TGTGCCTGGAGTAGAGGGGTCCGCGGGACCTACGAGCAGTACTTC. This rearrangement joins TRBV30 to TRBJ2-7; D is possibly TRBD2 (6 bases). This CDR3 has 15 residues. Trimming stripped 2 bases from V and 2 bases from J, with 16 bases between. CDR1 is GTSNPN and CDR2 is SVGIG in the germline V gene (reference sequence).

Comments on this clone: The junction and the germline gene differ at one end; a read error may be behind it. The gene calls are TRBV5-1 and TRBJ1-2; D may be TRBD1 (6 bases). Looked up from germline, CDR1 is SGHRS and CDR2 is YFSETQ. The CDR3 totals 14 residues. Here the CDR3 DNA reads TGCGCCAGCAGCACGGGACATTCGAACTATGGCCACACCTTC. This gives the protein CASSTGHSNYGHTF.

This chain uses TRBV6-5 with TRBJ2-5; D is perhaps TRBD1 (6 bases). This CDR3 is 16 amino acids long. Trimming took 6 bases from V and 5 from J, leaving 22 bases between them. CDR1 and CDR2 (germline): MNHEY, SVGAGI. CDR3 sequence: CASSYGWRRGDETQYF. The CDR3 DNA reads as TGTGCCAGCAGCTACGGTTGGCGCAGGGGTGACGAGACCCAGTACTTC.

The V gene is TRBV27, the J gene TRBJ2-2; no clear D. CDR3 length: 15 amino acids. V was pared by 0 bases and J by 3 bases, with 8 bases between. Germline CDR1 MNHEY, CDR2 SMNVEV (reference sequence). CDR3 region: CASSLSAGYTGELFF. The CDR3 bases are TGTGCCAGCAGTTTATCGGCCGGGTACACCGGGGAGCTGTTTTTT.

There are a few counts of this clone. V usage is TRBV15 and J usage is TRBJ2-7, with a weak D call TRBD2 (6 bases). The CDR3 length is 15 residues. The germline gives CDR1 LNHNV, CDR2 YYDKDF (reference sequence). Trimming shortened V by 2 bases and J by 1 base, and 12 bases separated the two germline ends. In DNA, the CDR3 is TGTGCCACCAGCAGACTCCGGGGGATATCCTACGAGCAGTACTTC. This codes for CATSRLRGISYEQYF.

J is TRBJ2-7 and V is TRBV6-5; D is perhaps TRBD2 (7 bases). V gave up 10 bases and J gave up 3 bases, with 16 bases separating them. This CDR3 contains 13 residues. Germline-derived CDR1 and CDR2 are MNHEY and SVGAGI. This CDR3 is CATRGADVYEQYF. DNA of the CDR3: TGTGCCACCCGGGGGGCGGACGTCTACGAGCAGTACTTC.

V usage is TRBV6-5 and J usage is TRBJ1-1; 11 positions match TRBD1. CDR1 and CDR2 (germline): MNHEY, SVGAGI. The CDR3 runs to 14 residues. With V trimmed by 5 bases and J by 11 bases, 10 bases remained unmatched. The CDR3 loop reads CASSDGQGANDAFF. The CDR3 coding sequence is TGTGCCAGCAGTGACGGACAGGGGGCTAATGACGCTTTCTTT.

V is TRBV9 and J is TRBJ1-2, with 7 bases aligning to TRBD1. Losses at the gene ends were 3 bases for V and 4 bases for J; bases not matched to a gene: 9. This CDR3 spans 15 amino acids. Germline V gene data show CDR1 as SGDLS and CDR2 as YYNGEE. CDR3 in amino acids: CASSEAGTVLYGYTF. CDR3 nucleotides: TGTGCCAGCAGCGAGGCCGGGACAGTCCTCTATGGCTACACCTTC. The full variable domain, in which reference TRBV9 and TRBJ1-2 provide the parts outside the CDR3, is DSGVTQTPKHLITATGQRVTLRCSPRSGDLSVYWYQQSLDQGLQFLIQYYNGEERAKGNILERFSAQQFPDLHSELNLSSLELGDSALYFCASSEAGTVLYGYTFGSGTRLTVV.

This chain joins TRBV19 and TRBJ1-3, with D uncertain. V was clipped by 2 bases and J by 3 bases, with 8 bases between them. Germline values: CDR1 LNHDA, CDR2 SQIVND (reference sequence). CDR3 length: 14 residues. The CDR3 region is CASSITEGGNTIYF. In DNA, the CDR3 is TGTGCCAGTAGTATAACAGAGGGTGGAAACACCATATATTTT.

This sequence joins TRBV18 and TRBJ1-2; the D is unclear. The CDR3 runs to 12 residues. The V and J ends lost 6 bases and 8 bases respectively, with 13 bases between them. Germline lookup yields CDR1 KGHSH and CDR2 LQKENI. Here the CDR3 reads CASSDQLEGYTF. CDR3 bases: TGTGCCAGCTCCGATCAACTAGAGGGCTACACCTTC.

The chain recombines TRBV25-1 with TRBJ2-5; the D gene is possibly TRBD1 (6 bases). The length of the CDR3 is 13 residues. Trimming removed 8 bases from V and 2 bases from J, with 12 bases in between. CDR1 is MGHDK, CDR2 SYGVNS, per germline. CDR3 nucleotide sequence: TGTGCCAGCGCCCGACAGGTGCAAGAGACCCAGTACTTC. As protein: CASARQVQETQYF. Variable domain in full (rest from reference TRBV25-1 and TRBJ2-5): EADIYQTPRYLVIGTGKKITLECSQTMGHDKMYWYQQDPGMELHLIHYSYGVNSTEKGDLSSESTVSRIRTEHFPLTLESARPSHTSQYLCASARQVQETQYFGPGTRLLVL.

The genes are TRBV12-2 and TRBJ1-1; whether TRBD1, the table's D call, matches the DNA was not checked. TRBV12-2 is shown as a pseudogene. The CDR3 consists of 14 residues. The CDR3 spells CASRSLRGPREAFF. The CDR3 region has the DNA TGTGCAAGTCGCTCCCTCAGGGGACCCCGAGAAGCTTTCTTT.

The V gene is TRBV30, the J gene TRBJ2-7, with a possible D match to TRBD2 (6 bases). V was shortened by 5 bases and J by 6 bases, with 20 bases between the two germline ends. Germline values: CDR1 GTSNPN, CDR2 SVGIG (reference sequence). There are 14 residues in the CDR3. The chain's CDR3 is CAWVGLGGLSEQYF. The CDR3, as DNA: TGTGCCTGGGTCGGGCTTGGAGGGCTTTCCGAGCAGTACTTC.

This clone has only a few counts. The chain joins TRBV6-1 to TRBJ1-5; D is possibly TRBD1 (6 bases). The CDR3 consists of 14 residues. CDR1 MNHNS and CDR2 SASEGT come from the germline V gene. V was trimmed by 6 bases and J by 2 bases, leaving 11 bases between them. The CDR3 loop is CASSRGRGNQPQHF. The CDR3 DNA is TGTGCCAGCAGCAGGGGAAGGGGCAATCAGCCCCAGCATTTT.

Concerning this clone: Other DNA sequences from this sample encode an identical CDR3 as well. The chain recombines TRBV18 with TRBJ2-3; 8 nucleotides agree with TRBD1. V lost 6 bases, J lost 1 base, and 6 bases stayed unmatched. CDR3 length: 15 residues. Looked up from germline, CDR1 is KGHSH and CDR2 is LQKENI. CDR3 sequence (DNA): TGTGCCAGCTCGCCAGGACAGGGAGGCACAGATACGCAGTATTTT. Protein product: CASSPGQGGTDTQYF.

The chain couples TRBV5-1 to TRBJ1-1, with TRBD1 as a possible D gene (5 bases). CDR3 length: 15 residues. The V end was cut by 0 bases, the J end by 1 base, with 10 bases between. Germline lookup yields CDR1 SGHRS and CDR2 YFSETQ. The CDR3 nucleotides read TGCGCCAGCAGCTTGGGACAGCTAGGGAACACTGAAGCTTTCTTT. The encoded protein is CASSLGQLGNTEAFF.

The chain joins TRBV4-2 to TRBJ2-3; 10 positions match TRBD2. Trimming took 4 bases from V and 1 from J; bases not matched to a gene: 11. CDR3 length equals 18 residues. Germline CDR1 and CDR2: LGHNA and YNFKEQ. DNA for the CDR3: TGTGCCAGCAGCCGAGGGTCTAGCGGGGGTGGGGGCACAGATACGCAGTATTTT. Protein: CASSRGSSGGGGTDTQYF.

The rearrangement joins TRBV7-9 to TRBJ1-2, with D uncertain. V lost 2 bases, J lost 5 bases, and 15 bases lay in between. Germline CDR1 reads SEHNR; CDR2 reads FQNEAQ (reference sequence). The CDR3 runs to 15 residues. The CDR3 reads CASSLSSWREYGYTF. In DNA, the CDR3 is TGTGCCAGCAGCTTATCATCCTGGAGAGAATATGGCTACACCTTC.

The rearrangement uses TRBV14 and TRBJ2-5, with a possible D match to TRBD2 (5 bases). Germline assignment: CDR1 SGHDN and CDR2 FVKESK. V dropped 1 base and J dropped 0 bases, with 9 bases sitting between them. The CDR3 has 15 amino acids. The DNA for the CDR3 is TGTGCCAGCAGCCAAGGGCAGCGGTACCAAGAGACCCAGTACTTC. This gives the protein CASSQGQRYQETQYF.

This chain joins TRBV14 and TRBJ2-2, with TRBD2 matching over 8 bases. From germline, CDR1 is SGHDN and CDR2 FVKESK. The CDR3 is 17 residues long. V dropped 1 base and J dropped 2; count of bases not matched to a gene: 6. The chain's CDR3 is CASSQAWTSLNTGELFF. The CDR3 DNA sequence: TGTGCCAGCAGCCAAGCCTGGACTAGCCTCAACACCGGGGAGCTGTTTTTT.

The rearrangement joins TRBV19 to TRBJ2-1; D might be TRBD1 (5 bases). V shed 4 bases and J shed 13 bases, with 17 bases lying between them. The CDR3 loop spans 13 amino acids. Germline lookup yields CDR1 LNHDA and CDR2 SQIVND (reference sequence). The CDR3 protein is CASSTLDSVYQFF. The CDR3, as DNA: TGTGCCAGTAGTACCCTCGACAGTGTCTATCAGTTCTTC.

CDR3 nucleotide sequence: TGCGCCAGCAGCTCCCGGGGACAGGGGGGGTCAGAGACCCAGTACTTC. It encodes CASSSRGQGGSETQYF. The chain couples TRBV5-1 to TRBJ2-5; TRBD1 agrees at 11 bases. In germline, CDR1 is SGHRS, CDR2 YFSETQ. Unmatched junction bases numbered 8, after V lost 3 bases and J lost 4 bases. This CDR3 comprises 16 residues.

On this clone: Compared with germline, one end of the junction differs, possibly owing to a read error. The genes are TRBV5-1 and TRBJ2-7; 7 nucleotides match TRBD2. Germline V gives CDR1 SGHRS, CDR2 YFSETQ. The CDR3 runs to 17 residues. The CDR3 bases are TGCGCCAGCAGTTTGGGGCCTAGCGGTTCGGGCACCTACGAGCAGTACTTC. Translation gives CASSLGPSGSGTYEQYF.

The V call is TRBV7-2, the J call TRBJ1-6, with D perhaps matching TRBD1 (6 bases). Per the germline V gene, CDR1 is SGHTA and CDR2 is FQGNSA. The CDR3 totals 16 residues. V gave up 1 base and J gave up 9 bases, with 16 bases separating them. The CDR3 region is CASSLEPPGATSPLHF. For the CDR3, the DNA is TGTGCCAGCAGCTTAGAGCCCCCAGGGGCCACTTCACCCCTCCACTTT.

The chain recombines TRBV23-1 with TRBJ2-3, with D possibly being TRBD2 (5 bases). TRBV23-1 carries the ORF label, with uncertain function. The CDR3 has 12 amino acids. V was pared by 9 bases and J by 9 bases, with 16 bases between. CDR3 sequence: CASPRTRATQYF. The CDR3, as DNA: TGCGCCAGTCCGAGGACGAGGGCCACGCAGTATTTT.

The chain combines TRBV7-9 with TRBJ1-4; 9 bases are shared with TRBD1. V dropped 0 bases and J dropped 7; count of bases not matched to a gene: 9. This CDR3 has 17 amino acids. Germline lookup yields CDR1 SEHNR and CDR2 FQNEAQ (reference sequence). CDR3 sequence reads: CASSLAGQGSLGEKLFF. The CDR3 DNA reads TGTGCCAGCAGCTTAGCGGGACAGGGTTCTCTAGGTGAAAAACTGTTTTTT.

The chain uses TRBV9 and TRBJ2-7; D is perhaps TRBD1 (5 bases). The CDR3 has 12 amino acids. Between the trimmed V and J ends, which lost 7 bases and 6 bases, there was a span of 14 bases. Germline V gene lookup returns CDR1 SGDLS and CDR2 YYNGEE. The CDR3 reads CASQEQGGEQYF. The CDR3 nucleotides read TGTGCCAGCCAGGAGCAGGGCGGCGAGCAGTACTTC.

The CDR3 DNA reads as TGTGCCACCTCGACTAGCAACCAAGAGACCCAGTACTTC. It yields the protein CATSTSNQETQYF. The chain uses TRBV2 and TRBJ2-5; 7 bases are a match to TRBD2. In germline, CDR1 is SNHLY, CDR2 FYNNEI. The CDR3 is made up of 13 amino acids. Trimming cost V 10 bases and J 0 bases; bases outside gene matches: 5.

The chain combines TRBV10-3 with TRBJ1-1; 7 bases map to TRBD1. The V gene end was trimmed by 6 bases and the J gene end by 4 bases; junction bases not matched to a gene: 2. This CDR3 is built from 12 residues. Germline V lookup: CDR1 ENHRY, CDR2 SYGVKD. In DNA, the CDR3 is TGTGCCATCAGCGCAGGGGGCACTGAAGCTTTCTTT. It specifies CAISAGGTEAFF.